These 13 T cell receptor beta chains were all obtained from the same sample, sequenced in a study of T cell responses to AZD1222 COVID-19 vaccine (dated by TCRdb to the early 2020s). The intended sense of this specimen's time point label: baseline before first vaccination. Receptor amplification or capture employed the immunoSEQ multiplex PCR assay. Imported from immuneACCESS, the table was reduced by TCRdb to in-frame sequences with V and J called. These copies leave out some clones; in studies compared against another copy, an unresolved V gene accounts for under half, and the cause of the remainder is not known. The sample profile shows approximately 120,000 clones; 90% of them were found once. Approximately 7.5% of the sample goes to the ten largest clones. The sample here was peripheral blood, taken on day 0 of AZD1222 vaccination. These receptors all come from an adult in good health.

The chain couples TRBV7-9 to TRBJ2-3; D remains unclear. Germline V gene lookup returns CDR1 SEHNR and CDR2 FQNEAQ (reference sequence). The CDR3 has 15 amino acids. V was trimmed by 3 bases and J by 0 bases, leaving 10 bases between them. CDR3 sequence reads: CASSLRAPSTDTQYF. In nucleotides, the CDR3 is TGTGCCAGCAGCTTGAGAGCGCCTAGCACAGATACGCAGTATTTT. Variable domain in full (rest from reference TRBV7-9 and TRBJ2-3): DTGVSQNPRHKITKRGQNVTFRCDPISEHNRLYWYRQTLGQGPEFLTYFQNEAQLEKSRLLSDRFSAERPKGSFSTLEIQRTEQGDSAMYLCASSLRAPSTDTQYFGPGTRLTVL.

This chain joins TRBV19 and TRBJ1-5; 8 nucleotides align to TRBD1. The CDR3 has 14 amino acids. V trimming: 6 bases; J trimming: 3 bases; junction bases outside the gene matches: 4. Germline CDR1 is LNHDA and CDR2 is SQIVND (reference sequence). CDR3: CASSRTGNNQPQHF. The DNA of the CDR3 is TGTGCCAGTAGCAGGACAGGGAACAATCAGCCCCAGCATTTT.

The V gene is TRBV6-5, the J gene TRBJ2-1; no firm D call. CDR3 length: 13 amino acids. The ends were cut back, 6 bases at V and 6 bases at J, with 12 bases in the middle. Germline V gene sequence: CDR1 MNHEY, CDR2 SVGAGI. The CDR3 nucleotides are TGTGCCAGCAGACCAACCCCTTCCAATGAGCAGTTCTTC. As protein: CASRPTPSNEQFF.

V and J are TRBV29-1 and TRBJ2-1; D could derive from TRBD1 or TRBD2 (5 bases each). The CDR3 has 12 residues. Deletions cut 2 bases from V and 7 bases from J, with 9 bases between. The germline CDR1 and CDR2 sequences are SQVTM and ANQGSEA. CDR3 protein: CSVENWGNEQFF. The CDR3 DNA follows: TGCAGCGTTGAAAACTGGGGGAATGAGCAGTTCTTC.

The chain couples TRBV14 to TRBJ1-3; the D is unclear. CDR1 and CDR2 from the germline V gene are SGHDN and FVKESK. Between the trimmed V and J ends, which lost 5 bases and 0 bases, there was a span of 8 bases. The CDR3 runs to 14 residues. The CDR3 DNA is TGTGCCAGCAGCTCCACAACCTCTGGAAACACCATATATTTT. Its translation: CASSSTTSGNTIYF.

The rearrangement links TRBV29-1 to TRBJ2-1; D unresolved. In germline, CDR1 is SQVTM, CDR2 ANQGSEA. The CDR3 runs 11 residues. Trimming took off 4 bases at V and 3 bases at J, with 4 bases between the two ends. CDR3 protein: CSVVVYNEQFF. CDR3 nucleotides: TGCAGCGTTGTTGTCTACAATGAGCAGTTCTTC.

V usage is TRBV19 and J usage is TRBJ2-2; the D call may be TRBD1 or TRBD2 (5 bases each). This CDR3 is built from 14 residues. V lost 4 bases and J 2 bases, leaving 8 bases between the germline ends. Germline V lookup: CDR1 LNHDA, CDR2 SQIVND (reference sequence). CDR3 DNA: TGTGCCAGTAGTAAGGGACCTAACACCGGGGAGCTGTTTTTT. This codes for CASSKGPNTGELFF.

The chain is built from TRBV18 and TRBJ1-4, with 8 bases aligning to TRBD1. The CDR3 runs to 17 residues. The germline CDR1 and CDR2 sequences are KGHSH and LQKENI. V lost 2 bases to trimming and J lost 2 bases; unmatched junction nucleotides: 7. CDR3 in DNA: TGTGCCAGCTCACCAAGGTCTACAGGGGGGACTAATGAAAAACTGTTTTTT. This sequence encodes CASSPRSTGGTNEKLFF. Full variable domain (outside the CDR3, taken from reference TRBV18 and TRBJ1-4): NAGVMQNPRHLVRRRGQEARLRCSPMKGHSHVYWYRQLPEEGLKFMVYLQKENIIDESGMPKERFSAEFPKEGPSILRIQQVVRGDSAAYFCASSPRSTGGTNEKLFFGSGTQLSVL.

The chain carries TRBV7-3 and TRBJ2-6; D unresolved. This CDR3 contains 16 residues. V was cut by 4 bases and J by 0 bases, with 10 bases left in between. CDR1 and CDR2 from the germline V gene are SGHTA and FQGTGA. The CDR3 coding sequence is TGTGCCAGCAGCTCCCGGACGGCCTCTGGGGCCAACGTCCTGACTTTC. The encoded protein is CASSSRTASGANVLTF.

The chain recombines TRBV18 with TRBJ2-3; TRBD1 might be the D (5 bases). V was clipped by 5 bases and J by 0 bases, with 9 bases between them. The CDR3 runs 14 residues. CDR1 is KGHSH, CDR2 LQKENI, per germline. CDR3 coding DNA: TGTGCCAGCTCATCAGGGTCCAGCACAGATACGCAGTATTTT. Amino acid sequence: CASSSGSSTDTQYF.

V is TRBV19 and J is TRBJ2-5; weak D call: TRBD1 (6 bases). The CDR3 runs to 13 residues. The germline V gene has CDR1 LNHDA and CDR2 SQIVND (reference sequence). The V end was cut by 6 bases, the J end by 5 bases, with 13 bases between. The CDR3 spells CASSAQGRETQYF. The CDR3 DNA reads TGTGCCAGTAGCGCACAGGGAAGGGAGACCCAGTACTTC.

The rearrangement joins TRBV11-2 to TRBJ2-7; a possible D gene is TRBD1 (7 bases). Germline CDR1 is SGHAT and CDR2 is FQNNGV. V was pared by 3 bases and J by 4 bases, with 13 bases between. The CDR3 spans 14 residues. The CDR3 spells CASSFGSGGYEQYF. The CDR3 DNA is TGTGCCAGCAGCTTCGGGTCAGGGGGGTACGAGCAGTACTTC.

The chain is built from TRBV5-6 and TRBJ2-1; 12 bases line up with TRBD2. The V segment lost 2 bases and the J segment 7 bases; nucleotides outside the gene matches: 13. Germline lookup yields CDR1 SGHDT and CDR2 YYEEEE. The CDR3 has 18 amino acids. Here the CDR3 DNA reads TGTGCCAGCAGCTTATTCCGACTAGCGGGAGATCTTGTAAATGAGCAGTTCTTC. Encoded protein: CASSLFRLAGDLVNEQFF.